This TCR beta chain emerged from a study of T cell responses to AZD1222 COVID-19 vaccine. Measured with immunoSEQ multiplex PCR; TCRdb has only the in-frame clones, and not every one. The data show more than 150,000 clones, 80% to 95% seen once. With regard to this clone: Its antigen is not known.

Germline CDR1 and CDR2: LNHDA and SQIVND (reference sequence). The CDR3 length is 16 residues. The V end lost 8 bases, the J end lost 4 bases, and 23 bases lay between the germline ends. General study results and limits: Donors, mostly white British, included more females; clonal diversity was possibly underestimated. AZD1222 recipients seropositive at baseline numbered only six.

The source material was peripheral blood, sampled 28 days after the second AZD1222 dose. The receptor's source is an adult who received the AZD1222 COVID-19 vaccine. The gene calls are TRBV19 and TRBJ1-2, with D maybe TRBD1 (5 bases). The CDR3 DNA reads as TGTGCCAGTGGGAGAGGTGGCGGCCCTGGGGGCTATGGCTACACCTTC. Translated: CASGRGGGPGGYGYTF.